Listed here are 27 T cell receptor beta chains from one sample, sequenced in a study of blood T cells in healthy people across ages. The second PCR ran about 6 to 11 cycles with a sample-barcoded 5' primer and J-beta primers. Via MiXCR, TCRdb re-called the 5' RACE reads, giving one row per CDR3 protein. Of over 600,000 distinct CDR3 sequences listed, around half are singletons. Input material: blood. These receptors were obtained from an elderly man in good health.

The rearrangement joins TRBV7-2 to TRBJ2-7; no reliable D call. Trimming removed 1 base from V and 0 bases from J, with 7 bases in between. Germline CDR1 reads SGHTA; CDR2 reads FQGNSA. The CDR3 totals 14 residues. CDR3: CASSLGYRSYEQYF. The CDR3 region has the DNA TGTGCCAGCAGCTTAGGGTATCGCTCCTACGAGCAGTACTTC.

The V and J genes are TRBV27 and TRBJ2-3, with 7 bases lining up with TRBD2. CDR1 and CDR2 from the germline V gene are MNHEY and SMNVEV (reference sequence). This CDR3 spans 17 amino acids. Trimming removed 11 bases from V and 2 bases from J; junction bases left unmatched: 19. The CDR3 DNA reads TGTGCCCAAGCCCTGAAGGGGAGGGGAACTCTCACAGATACGCAGTATTTT. Amino acid sequence: CAQALKGRGTLTDTQYF.

The sample holds a few counts of this clonotype. J is TRBJ2-1 and V is TRBV14; D perhaps matches TRBD2 (6 bases). Germline assignment: CDR1 SGHDN and CDR2 FVKESK. This CDR3 contains 13 residues. Trimming pared 4 bases from V and 6 bases from J, leaving 10 bases between. The CDR3, as DNA: TGTGCCAGCAGCCCCGAGACTAGCAATGAGCAGTTCTTC. Its translation: CASSPETSNEQFF.

As DNA, the CDR3 is TGTGCCTGGAGTGTAGGGTCCCACGAGCAGTACTTC. Amino acids: CAWSVGSHEQYF. The rearrangement joins TRBV30 to TRBJ2-7, with D unresolved. V was trimmed by 0 bases and J by 5 bases, leaving 8 bases between them. The CDR3 has 12 residues. Germline loops: CDR1 GTSNPN, CDR2 SVGIG (reference sequence).

With respect to this clonotype: Compared with germline, one end of the junction differs, possibly owing to a read error. This chain uses TRBV13 with TRBJ1-1; 10 bases agree with TRBD1. There are 13 residues in the CDR3. Germline CDR1 is PRHDT and CDR2 is FYEKMQ (reference sequence). DNA for the CDR3: TGCGCCAACACAGACAGGGGGCACACTGAAGCTTTCTTT. This sequence encodes CANTDRGHTEAFF.

This clonotype was found many times. The J gene is TRBJ2-3, the V gene TRBV7-2, with a possible D match to TRBD1 (5 bases). This CDR3 is 16 amino acids long. V was trimmed by 2 bases and J by 0 bases, leaving 12 bases between them. The germline V gene has CDR1 SGHTA and CDR2 FQGNSA. CDR3 amino acids: CASSLNQGTSTDTQYF. In DNA, the CDR3 is TGTGCCAGCAGCTTAAACCAGGGAACCAGCACAGATACGCAGTATTTT.

V and J are TRBV2 and TRBJ2-3, with 8 bases matching TRBD2. The trim removed 1 base at V and 8 bases at J, leaving 2 bases unmatched. Germline V CDR1 and CDR2: SNHLY, FYNNEI. This CDR3 spans 13 amino acids. The CDR3 coding sequence is TGTGCCAGCAGTGAAGTTGGACTAGCTACGCAGTATTTT. Amino acid sequence: CASSEVGLATQYF.

This sequence joins TRBV29-1 and TRBJ2-3, with D perhaps matching TRBD1 (5 bases). Germline V gene data show CDR1 as SQVTM and CDR2 as ANQGSEA. The CDR3 length is 12 residues. V was trimmed by 7 bases and J by 12 bases, leaving 20 bases between them. The CDR3 DNA follows: TGCAGCGCCCACTTACAGGCAGGCACACAGTATTTT. It codes for CSAHLQAGTQYF.

The sample holds a few counts of this clonotype. This CDR3 reads CSAGRLAGGVYNEQFF. CDR3 in DNA: TGCAGTGCTGGAAGACTAGCGGGAGGGGTATACAATGAGCAGTTCTTC. The V and J genes are TRBV20-1 and TRBJ2-1, with 14 bases identical to TRBD2. V shed 5 bases, J shed 4 bases, and the junction held 7 bases outside the gene matches. Germline V gene sequence: CDR1 DFQATT, CDR2 SNEGSKA (reference sequence). The length of the CDR3 is 16 residues.

This clonotype occurred a few times. CDR3 sequence: CASSPHGVGETQYF. CDR3 in DNA: TGTGCCAGCAGCCCGCACGGGGTCGGAGAGACCCAGTACTTC. The rearrangement links TRBV11-3 to TRBJ2-5; TRBD2 might be the D (5 bases). The V gene lost 5 bases and the J gene lost 4 bases, with 14 bases spanning the gap. CDR1 SGHNT and CDR2 YENEEA come from the germline V gene. The CDR3 has 14 residues. Drawing the rest from reference TRBV11-3 and TRBJ2-5, the complete variable domain is EAGVVQSPRYKIIEKKQPVAFWCNPISGHNTLYWYLQNLGQGPELLIRYENEEAVDDSQLPKDRFSAERLKGVDSTLKIQPAELGDSAVYLCASSPHGVGETQYFGPGTRLLVL.

This chain links TRBV15 with TRBJ2-5, with D perhaps matching TRBD1 (5 bases). The CDR3 length is 15 residues. CDR1 is LNHNV, CDR2 YYDKDF, per germline (reference sequence). Trimming removed 5 bases from V and 11 bases from J, with 24 bases in between. CDR3 residues: CATSWVGGQVYKQYF. CDR3 DNA: TGTGCCACCAGCTGGGTAGGTGGACAAGTCTACAAGCAGTACTTC.

V is TRBV20-1 and J is TRBJ2-7, with a weak D call TRBD1 (6 bases). This CDR3 spans 13 amino acids. CDR1 DFQATT and CDR2 SNEGSKA come from the germline V gene (reference sequence). Trimming took off 4 bases at V and 2 bases at J, with 12 bases between the two ends. In nucleotides, the CDR3 is TGCAGTGCTAACAGGGAAAGACCCTACGAGCAGTACTTC. Protein: CSANRERPYEQYF.

This clonotype came up a few times. This rearrangement joins TRBV7-2 to TRBJ2-3; the D gene is possibly TRBD1 (5 bases). The V end was cut by 3 bases, the J end by 4 bases, with 11 bases between. This CDR3 contains 14 residues. Looked up from germline, CDR1 is SGHTA and CDR2 is FQGNSA. The CDR3 coding sequence is TGTGCCAGCAGCTTCAGGGTCTGGGCAGATACGCAGTATTTT. Amino acid sequence: CASSFRVWADTQYF.

Regarding this clonotype: An end of the junction differs from the germline gene, which may be a read error. This sequence joins TRBV28 and TRBJ1-6; TRBD1 matches at 7 bases. Germline V lookup: CDR1 MDHEN, CDR2 SYDVKM. CDR3 length equals 16 residues. The CDR3 nucleotides are TGTGCCAGCAGCCAACTAGGGGGCCCCTATAATTCACCTCTCCACTTT. Translation: CASSQLGGPYNSPLHF.

There are many counts of this clonotype. The V call is TRBV29-1, the J call TRBJ2-6; no clear D. The germline CDR1 and CDR2 sequences are SQVTM and ANQGSEA. Trimming removed 3 bases at V and 4 bases at J, with 7 bases between. The CDR3 extends over 13 amino acids. The CDR3 DNA is TGCAGCGTTGATCCCGAGGGGGCCAACGTCCTGACTTTC. Translated: CSVDPEGANVLTF.

This clonotype was detected a few times. The chain has TRBV27 and TRBJ2-5; D is unresolved. Germline loops: CDR1 MNHEY, CDR2 SMNVEV (reference sequence). Trimming pared 5 bases from V and 4 bases from J, leaving 8 bases between. The CDR3 length is 12 residues. The CDR3 region is CASSQSGETQYF. The CDR3 region has the DNA TGTGCCAGCAGTCAATCGGGAGAGACCCAGTACTTC.

A few counts support this clonotype. The chain couples TRBV7-2 to TRBJ2-5; D is possibly TRBD1 or TRBD2 (5 bases each). Germline V gives CDR1 SGHTA, CDR2 FQGNSA. The V and J ends lost 5 bases and 0 bases respectively, with 19 bases between them. The CDR3 has 17 residues. In DNA, the CDR3 is TGTGCCAGCAGCGTGTTCGGGGCAGGGAAGAACCAAGAGACCCAGTACTTC. Protein sequence: CASSVFGAGKNQETQYF.

This clonotype has just a few counts. The chain employs TRBV5-1 and TRBJ2-3; tentative D call: TRBD2 (5 bases). The ends were cut back, 0 bases at V and 7 bases at J, with 12 bases in the middle. Per the germline V gene, CDR1 is SGHRS and CDR2 is YFSETQ. The CDR3 loop spans 14 amino acids. CDR3 in amino acids: CASSLEAGLNTQYF. CDR3 nucleotide sequence: TGCGCCAGCAGCTTGGAGGCGGGTTTGAATACGCAGTATTTT.

This clonotype was counted only a few times. V is TRBV20-1 and J is TRBJ2-5; a possible D gene is TRBD2 (5 bases). There are 13 residues in the CDR3. Germline assignment: CDR1 DFQATT and CDR2 SNEGSKA (reference sequence). Trimming stripped 6 bases from V and 5 bases from J, with 16 bases between. The CDR3 sequence: CSAGLMPMETQYF. CDR3 in DNA: TGCAGTGCCGGACTCATGCCCATGGAGACCCAGTACTTC.

A word on this clonotype: Given a much more abundant clone one base away, this may be a read error. This sequence joins TRBV12-3 or TRBV12-4 and TRBJ1-2; D is ambiguous. This CDR3 has 14 residues. V gave up 10 bases and J gave up 1 base, with 16 bases separating them. CDR3 DNA sequence: TGTGCCAACAGAAATGGGCCGAGTAACTATGGCTACACCTTC. As protein: CANRNGPSNYGYTF.

In its sample, this clonotype was seen a few times. The genes are TRBV12-3 or TRBV12-4 and TRBJ2-2; 10 nucleotides agree with TRBD2. The CDR3 runs 15 residues. J gave up 7 bases and V 7 bases, and 9 bases lay outside the gene matches. Here the CDR3 reads CASIHLAGADGELFF. Here the CDR3 DNA reads TGTGCCAGCATCCACCTAGCGGGAGCTGACGGGGAGCTGTTTTTT.

The rearrangement uses TRBV7-9 and TRBJ1-4, with TRBD1 matching over 8 bases. The CDR3 has 17 amino acids. CDR1 is SEHNR and CDR2 is FQNEAQ in the germline V gene (reference sequence). V was pared by 5 bases and J by 0 bases, with 8 bases of the junction left unmatched. As DNA, the CDR3 is TGTGCCAGCAGCGAACAGGGGGGGCGTGCAACTAATGAAAAACTGTTTTTT. This gives the protein CASSEQGGRATNEKLFF.

The chain employs TRBV2 and TRBJ1-5, with TRBD1 matching 8 bases. Germline V gene sequence: CDR1 SNHLY, CDR2 FYNNEI. V shed 5 bases and J 2 bases; nucleotides not matched to a gene: 5. The CDR3 spans 15 residues. The chain's CDR3 is CASSRQGYGNQPQHF. The CDR3 DNA reads as TGTGCCAGCAGTCGACAGGGGTACGGCAATCAGCCCCAGCATTTT.

The chain employs TRBV12-3 or TRBV12-4 and TRBJ2-3; 13 bases line up with TRBD2. V lost 6 bases to trimming and J lost 2 bases; unmatched junction nucleotides: 11. CDR3 size: 18 residues. The CDR3 DNA is TGTGCCAGCAGCCAGGGACTAGCGGGAAGGATGGACACAGATACGCAGTATTTT. It encodes CASSQGLAGRMDTDTQYF.

This chain connects TRBV20-1 to TRBJ2-3; D not resolved. CDR1 is DFQATT, CDR2 SNEGSKA, per germline (reference sequence). V was pared by 4 bases and J by 5 bases, with 7 bases between. This CDR3 spans 11 amino acids. This chain's CDR3 is CSAISLDTQYF. CDR3 DNA: TGCAGTGCTATAAGCTTAGATACGCAGTATTTT.

This clonotype was counted ten times or more. The V call is TRBV12-3 or TRBV12-4, the J call TRBJ2-1, with D maybe TRBD1 (5 bases). The CDR3 runs to 11 residues. With 5 bases removed from V and 8 bases from J, the gap between germline ends came to 7 bases. The CDR3 DNA sequence: TGTGCCAGCAGTAGACAGCATGAGCAGTTCTTC. Protein product: CASSRQHEQFF.

The chain carries TRBV6-2 or TRBV6-3 and TRBJ2-7; no definite D call. Germline V gene sequence: CDR1 MNHEY, CDR2 SVGEGT. CDR3 length: 14 residues. The ends were cut back, 2 bases at V and 4 bases at J, with 12 bases in the middle. In DNA, the CDR3 is TGTGCCAGCAGTTACGTAGGGAAGGAATACGAGCAGTACTTC. It translates to CASSYVGKEYEQYF.